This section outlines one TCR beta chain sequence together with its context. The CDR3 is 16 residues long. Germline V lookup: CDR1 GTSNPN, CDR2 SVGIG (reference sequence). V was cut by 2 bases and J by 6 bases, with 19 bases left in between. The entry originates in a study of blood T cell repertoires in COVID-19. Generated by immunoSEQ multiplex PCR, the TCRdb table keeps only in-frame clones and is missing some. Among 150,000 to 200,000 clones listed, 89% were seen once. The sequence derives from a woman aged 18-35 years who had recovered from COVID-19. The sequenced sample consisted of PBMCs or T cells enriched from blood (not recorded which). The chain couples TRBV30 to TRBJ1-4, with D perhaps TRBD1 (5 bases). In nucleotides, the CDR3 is TGTGCCTGGAGTCCCCGGGGGGTTGTGAGGGATGAAAAACTGTTTTTT. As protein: CAWSPRGVVRDEKLFF.